The T cell receptor beta chain described here comes from a study of cytomegalovirus exposure and HLA in healthy donors. For this clone: The antigen is undetermined.

General study points: Investigators reported 164 TCR beta chains as tied to cytomegalovirus.

The CDR3 runs 15 residues. V was cut by 2 bases and J by 4 bases, with 12 bases left in between. The germline V gene encodes CDR1 MNHEY and CDR2 SVGAGI. The PCR used 60 Vbeta and 13 Jbeta primers. Authors' analysis steps: Tens of millions of unique TCR beta chains, approximately 11 million of them shared, were counted by a later analysis. Profiling relied on immunoSEQ multiplex PCR, and the TCRdb table lists in-frame clones only, not all of them. V and J calls and clone size are given by that table; D and trimming were obtained from the DNA. The table records 150,000 to 200,000 clones, roughly 80% of them present only once.

This TCR derives from a male donor in good health and CMV-seronegative. This chain joins TRBV6-5 and TRBJ1-5, with D tentatively TRBD1 (6 bases). The sequenced material came from PBMCs. As DNA, the CDR3 is TGTGCCAGCAGTTACGACAGGTCCGCTAATCAGCCCCAGCATTTT. Amino acid sequence: CASSYDRSANQPQHF.